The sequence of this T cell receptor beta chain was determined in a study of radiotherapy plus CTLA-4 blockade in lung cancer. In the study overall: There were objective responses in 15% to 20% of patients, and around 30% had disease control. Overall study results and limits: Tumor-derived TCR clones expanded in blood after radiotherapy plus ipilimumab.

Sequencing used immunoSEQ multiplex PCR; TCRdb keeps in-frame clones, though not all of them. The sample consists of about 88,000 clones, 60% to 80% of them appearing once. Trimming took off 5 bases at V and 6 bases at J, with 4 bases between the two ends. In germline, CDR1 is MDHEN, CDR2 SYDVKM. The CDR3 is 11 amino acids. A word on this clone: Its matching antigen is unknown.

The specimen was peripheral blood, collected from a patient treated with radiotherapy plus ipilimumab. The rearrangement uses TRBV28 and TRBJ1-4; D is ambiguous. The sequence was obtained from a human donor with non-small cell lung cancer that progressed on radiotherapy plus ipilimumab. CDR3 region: CASSTDEKLFF. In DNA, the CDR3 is TGTGCCAGCAGTACAGATGAAAAACTGTTTTTT. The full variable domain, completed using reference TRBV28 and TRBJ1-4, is DVKVTQSSRYLVKRTGEKVFLECVQDMDHENMFWYRQDPGLGLRLIYFSYDVKMKEKGDIPEGYSVSREKKERFSLILESASTNQTSMYLCASSTDEKLFFGSGTQLSVL.